The 2 T cell receptor beta chains presented below share a single source sample, sequenced in a study of Graves' ophthalmopathy and Graves' hyperthyroidism (dated by TCRdb to 2017 to 2018). The sample was run on an Illumina HiSeq 2000. For repertoire sequencing, the TCR beta CDR3 regions were amplified from RNA transcripts. A first-round RT-PCR used HTBI primers with the Qiagen OneStep RT-PCR kit, followed by a second-round multiplex PCR, size selection and purification. TCRdb reanalyzed the raw reads on its own, using fastp at Q25 for trimming and MiXCR for clone calling, and kept in-frame beta chains. Identical CDR3 protein sequences are pooled into one entry, listed with their most common genes and DNA. This sample has 350,000 to 400,000 distinct CDR3 sequences in its table, and roughly 14% of those were observed once. The ten largest make up about 7.3% of the sample. What was sequenced was peripheral blood. The receptors originated from a woman under 30 with stable Graves' hyperthyroidism. Donor details come from another sample of the same person, matched by shared clones.

This clonotype was seen repeatedly, ten times or more. This chain joins TRBV10-3 and TRBJ1-6; D not resolved. The CDR3 totals 14 residues. Per the germline V gene, CDR1 is ENHRY and CDR2 is SYGVKD. V dropped 10 bases and J dropped 6 bases, with 16 bases sitting between them. This CDR3 reads CATDEQARNSPLHF. For the CDR3, the DNA is TGTGCCACGGACGAGCAGGCGCGTAATTCACCCCTCCACTTT.

About this clonotype: A much larger clone lies a single base off, so this may be a read error. The chain is built from TRBV11-2 and TRBJ1-1; D may be TRBD1 (6 bases). The germline gives CDR1 SGHAT, CDR2 FQNNGV. CDR3 length equals 15 residues. The CDR3 nucleotides read TGTGCCAGCAGCCCACTGACAGGTCTGAGCACTGAAGCTTGCTTT. It translates to CASSPLTGLSTEACF.